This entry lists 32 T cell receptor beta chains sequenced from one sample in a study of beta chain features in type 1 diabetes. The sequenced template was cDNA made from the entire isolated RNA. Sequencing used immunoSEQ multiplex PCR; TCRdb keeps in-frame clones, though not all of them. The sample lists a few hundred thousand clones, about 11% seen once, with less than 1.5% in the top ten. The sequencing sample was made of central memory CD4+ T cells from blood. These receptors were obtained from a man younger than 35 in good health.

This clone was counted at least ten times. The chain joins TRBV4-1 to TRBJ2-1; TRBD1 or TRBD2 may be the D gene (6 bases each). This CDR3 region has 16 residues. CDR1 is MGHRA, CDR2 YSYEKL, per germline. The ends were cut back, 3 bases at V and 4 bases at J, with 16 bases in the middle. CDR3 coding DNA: TGCGCCAGCAGCCAGGCCGGTCAGGGGACTTACAATGAGCAGTTCTTC. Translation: CASSQAGQGTYNEQFF.

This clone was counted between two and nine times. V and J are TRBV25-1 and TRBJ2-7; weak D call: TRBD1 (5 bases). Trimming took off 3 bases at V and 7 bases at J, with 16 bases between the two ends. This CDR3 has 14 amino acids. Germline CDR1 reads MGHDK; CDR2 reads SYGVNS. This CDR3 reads CASSDFQGREEQYF. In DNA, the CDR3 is TGTGCCAGCAGTGATTTTCAGGGAAGGGAAGAGCAGTACTTC.

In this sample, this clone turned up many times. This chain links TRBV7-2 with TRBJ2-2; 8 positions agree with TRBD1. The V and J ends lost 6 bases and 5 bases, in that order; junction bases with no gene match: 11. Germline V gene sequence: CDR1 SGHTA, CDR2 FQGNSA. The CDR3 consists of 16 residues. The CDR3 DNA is TGTGCCAGCAGACAAGGGGACAGGCGACGGACCGGGGAGCTGTTTTTT. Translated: CASRQGDRRRTGELFF.

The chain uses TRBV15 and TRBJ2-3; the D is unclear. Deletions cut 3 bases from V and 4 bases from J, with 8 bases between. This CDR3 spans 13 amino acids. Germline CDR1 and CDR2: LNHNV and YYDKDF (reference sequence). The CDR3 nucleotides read TGTGCCACCAGCAGGGCCGATGCAGATACGCAGTATTTT. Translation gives CATSRADADTQYF.

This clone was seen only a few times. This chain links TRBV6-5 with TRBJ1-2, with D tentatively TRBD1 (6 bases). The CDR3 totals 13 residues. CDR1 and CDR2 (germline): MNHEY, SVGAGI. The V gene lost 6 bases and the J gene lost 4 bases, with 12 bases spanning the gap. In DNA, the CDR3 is TGTGCCAGCAGCCTGGCAGGGGTCTATGGCTACACCTTC. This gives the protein CASSLAGVYGYTF.

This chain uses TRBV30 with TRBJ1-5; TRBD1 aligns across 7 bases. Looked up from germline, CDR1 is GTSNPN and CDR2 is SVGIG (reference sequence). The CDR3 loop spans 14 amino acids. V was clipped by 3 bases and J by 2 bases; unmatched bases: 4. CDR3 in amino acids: CAWSGGTGNQPQHF. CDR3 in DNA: TGTGCCTGGAGCGGGGGGACAGGCAATCAGCCCCAGCATTTT.

Here the CDR3 DNA reads TGTGCCAGCAGGCCACTCCCTGCGGACAGGTACGAGCAGTACTTC. It specifies CASRPLPADRYEQYF. The J gene is TRBJ2-7, the V gene TRBV6-1; the match to TRBD1 covers 7 bases. The ends lost 6 bases at V and 4 bases at J; junction bases unmatched: 12. The germline gives CDR1 MNHNS, CDR2 SASEGT. The CDR3 has 15 residues.

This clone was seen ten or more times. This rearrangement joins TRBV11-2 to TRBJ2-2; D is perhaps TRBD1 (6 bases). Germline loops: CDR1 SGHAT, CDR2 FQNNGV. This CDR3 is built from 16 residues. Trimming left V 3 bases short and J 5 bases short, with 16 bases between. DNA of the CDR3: TGTGCCAGCAGCTTCCTTGGGGGCCGAGGGACCGGGGAGCTGTTTTTT. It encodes CASSFLGGRGTGELFF.

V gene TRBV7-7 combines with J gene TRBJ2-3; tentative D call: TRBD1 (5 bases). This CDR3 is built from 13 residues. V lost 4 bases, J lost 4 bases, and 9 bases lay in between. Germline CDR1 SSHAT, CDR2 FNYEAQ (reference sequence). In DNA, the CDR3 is TGTGCCAGCAGCTCACAGGTGGCAGATACGCAGTATTTT. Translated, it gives CASSSQVADTQYF. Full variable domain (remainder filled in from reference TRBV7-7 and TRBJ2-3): GAGVSQSPRYKVTKRGQDVTLRCDPISSHATLYWYQQALGQGPEFLTYFNYEAQPDKSGLPSDRFSAERPEGSISTLTIQRTEQRDSAMYRCASSSQVADTQYFGPGTRLTVL.

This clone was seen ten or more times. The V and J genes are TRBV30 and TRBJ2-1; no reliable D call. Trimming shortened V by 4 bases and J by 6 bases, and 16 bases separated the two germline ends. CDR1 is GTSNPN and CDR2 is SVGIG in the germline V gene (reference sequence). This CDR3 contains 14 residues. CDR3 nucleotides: TGTGCCTGGATCAAGGTGGGATTCGGCAATGAGCAGTTCTTC. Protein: CAWIKVGFGNEQFF.

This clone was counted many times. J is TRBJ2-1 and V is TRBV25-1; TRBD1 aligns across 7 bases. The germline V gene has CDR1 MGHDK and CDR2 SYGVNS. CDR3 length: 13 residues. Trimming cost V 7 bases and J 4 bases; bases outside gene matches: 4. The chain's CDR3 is CASNPGQYNEQFF. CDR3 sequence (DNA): TGTGCCAGCAATCCGGGACAGTACAATGAGCAGTTCTTC.

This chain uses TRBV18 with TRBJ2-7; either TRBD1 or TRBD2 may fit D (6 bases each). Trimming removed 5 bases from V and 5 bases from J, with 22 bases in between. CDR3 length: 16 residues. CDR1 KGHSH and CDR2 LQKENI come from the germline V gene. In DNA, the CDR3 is TGTGCCAGCTCAGCGTTCCGGGCCCCGGGGGCCGACGAGCAGTACTTC. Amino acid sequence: CASSAFRAPGADEQYF.

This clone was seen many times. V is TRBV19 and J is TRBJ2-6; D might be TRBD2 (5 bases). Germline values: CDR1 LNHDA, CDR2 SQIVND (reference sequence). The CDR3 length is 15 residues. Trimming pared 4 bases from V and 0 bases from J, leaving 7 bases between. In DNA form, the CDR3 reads TGTGCCAGTAGTACGGGGAGCTCTGGGGCCAACGTCCTGACTTTC. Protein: CASSTGSSGANVLTF.

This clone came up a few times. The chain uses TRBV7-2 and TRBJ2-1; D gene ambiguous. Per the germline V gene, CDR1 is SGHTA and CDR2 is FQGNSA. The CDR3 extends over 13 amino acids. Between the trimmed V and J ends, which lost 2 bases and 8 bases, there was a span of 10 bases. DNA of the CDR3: TGTGCCAGCAGCTTACTACTATATTATGAGCAGTTCTTC. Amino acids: CASSLLLYYEQFF.

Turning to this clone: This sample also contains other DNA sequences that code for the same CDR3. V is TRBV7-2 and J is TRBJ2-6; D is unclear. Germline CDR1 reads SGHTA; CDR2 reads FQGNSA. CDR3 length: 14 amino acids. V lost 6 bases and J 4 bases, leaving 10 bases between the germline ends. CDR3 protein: CASSPSSGANVLTF. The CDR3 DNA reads TGTGCCAGCAGTCCCAGCTCGGGGGCCAACGTCCTGACTTTC.

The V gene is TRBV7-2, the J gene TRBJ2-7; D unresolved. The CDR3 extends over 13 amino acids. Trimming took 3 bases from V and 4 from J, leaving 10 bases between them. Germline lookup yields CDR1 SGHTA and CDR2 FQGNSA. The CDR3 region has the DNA TGTGCCAGCAGCTTCGAGCAGGAGTACGAGCAGTACTTC. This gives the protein CASSFEQEYEQYF.

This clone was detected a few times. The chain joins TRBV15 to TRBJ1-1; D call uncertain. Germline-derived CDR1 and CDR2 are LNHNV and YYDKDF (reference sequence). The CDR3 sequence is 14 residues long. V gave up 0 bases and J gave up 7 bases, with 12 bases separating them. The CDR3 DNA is TGTGCCACCAGCAGAGATCTAGTTCGGGGTGAAGCTTTCTTT. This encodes CATSRDLVRGEAFF.

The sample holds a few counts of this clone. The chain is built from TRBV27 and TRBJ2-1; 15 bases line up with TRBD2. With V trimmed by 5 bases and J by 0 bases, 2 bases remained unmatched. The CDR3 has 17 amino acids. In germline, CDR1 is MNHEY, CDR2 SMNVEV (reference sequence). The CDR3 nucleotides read TGTGCCAGCAGTCGGGGACTAGCGGGGGGCTCCTACAATGAGCAGTTCTTC. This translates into CASSRGLAGGSYNEQFF.

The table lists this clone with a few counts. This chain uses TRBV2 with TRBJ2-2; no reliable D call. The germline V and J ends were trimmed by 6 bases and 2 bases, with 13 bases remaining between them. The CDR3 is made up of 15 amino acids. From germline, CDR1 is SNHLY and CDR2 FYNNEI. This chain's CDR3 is CASSLRGTNTGELFF. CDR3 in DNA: TGTGCCAGCAGCCTCAGAGGCACTAACACCGGGGAGCTGTTTTTT.

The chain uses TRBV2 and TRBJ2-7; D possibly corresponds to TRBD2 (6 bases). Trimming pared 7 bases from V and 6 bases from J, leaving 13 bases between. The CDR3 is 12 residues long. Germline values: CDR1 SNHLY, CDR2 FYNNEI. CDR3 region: CASTENGGEQYF. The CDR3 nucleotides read TGTGCCAGCACGGAGAACGGGGGCGAGCAGTACTTC.

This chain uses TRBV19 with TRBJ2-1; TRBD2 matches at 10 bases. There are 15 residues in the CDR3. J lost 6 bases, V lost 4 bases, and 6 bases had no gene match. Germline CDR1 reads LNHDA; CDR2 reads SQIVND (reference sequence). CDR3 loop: CASSRDSGRSNEQFF. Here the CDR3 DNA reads TGTGCCAGTAGTAGGGATAGCGGGAGGTCCAATGAGCAGTTCTTC.

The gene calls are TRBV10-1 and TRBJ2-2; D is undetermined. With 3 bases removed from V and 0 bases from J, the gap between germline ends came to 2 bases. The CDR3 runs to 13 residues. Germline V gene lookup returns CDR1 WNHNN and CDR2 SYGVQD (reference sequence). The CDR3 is CASSETNTGELFF. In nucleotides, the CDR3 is TGCGCCAGCAGTGAAACGAACACCGGGGAGCTGTTTTTT.

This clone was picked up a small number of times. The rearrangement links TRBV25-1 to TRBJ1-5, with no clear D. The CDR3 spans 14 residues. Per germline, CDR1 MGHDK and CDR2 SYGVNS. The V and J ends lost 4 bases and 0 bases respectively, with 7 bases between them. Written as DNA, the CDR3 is TGTGCCAGCAGTGTTCCGGGTAGCAATCAGCCCCAGCATTTT. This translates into CASSVPGSNQPQHF.

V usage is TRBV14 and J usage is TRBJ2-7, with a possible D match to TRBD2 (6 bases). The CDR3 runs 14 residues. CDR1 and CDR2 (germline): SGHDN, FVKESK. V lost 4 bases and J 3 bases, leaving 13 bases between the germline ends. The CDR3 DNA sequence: TGTGCCAGCAGCCCCCTAGCGACTCTCTACGAGCAGTACTTC. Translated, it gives CASSPLATLYEQYF.

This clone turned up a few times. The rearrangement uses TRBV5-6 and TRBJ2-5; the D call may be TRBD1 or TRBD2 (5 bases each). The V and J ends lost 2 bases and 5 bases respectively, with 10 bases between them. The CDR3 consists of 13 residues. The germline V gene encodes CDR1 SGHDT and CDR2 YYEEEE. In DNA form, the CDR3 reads TGTGCCAGCAGCTTCGAGAGGGGCGAGACCCAGTACTTC. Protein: CASSFERGETQYF.

CDR3: CASSYQRHTDTQYF. In nucleotides, the CDR3 is TGTGCCAGTAGTTACCAGCGCCACACAGATACGCAGTATTTT. J is TRBJ2-3 and V is TRBV19; D gene unclear. The CDR3 runs 14 residues. Trimming stripped 5 bases from V and 2 bases from J, with 11 bases between. Germline V gives CDR1 LNHDA, CDR2 SQIVND (reference sequence).

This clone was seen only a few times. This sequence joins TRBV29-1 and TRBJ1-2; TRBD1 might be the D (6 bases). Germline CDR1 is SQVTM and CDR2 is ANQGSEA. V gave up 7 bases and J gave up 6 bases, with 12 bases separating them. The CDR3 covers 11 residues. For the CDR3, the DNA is TGCAGCGGGTCACAGGGTGATGGCTACACCTTC. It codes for CSGSQGDGYTF.

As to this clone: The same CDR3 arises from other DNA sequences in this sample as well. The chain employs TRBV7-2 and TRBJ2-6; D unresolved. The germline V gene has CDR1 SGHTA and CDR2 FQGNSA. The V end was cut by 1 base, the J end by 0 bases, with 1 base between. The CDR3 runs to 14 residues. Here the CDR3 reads CASSLDSGANVLTF. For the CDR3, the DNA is TGTGCCAGCAGCTTAGACTCTGGGGCCAACGTCCTGACTTTC.

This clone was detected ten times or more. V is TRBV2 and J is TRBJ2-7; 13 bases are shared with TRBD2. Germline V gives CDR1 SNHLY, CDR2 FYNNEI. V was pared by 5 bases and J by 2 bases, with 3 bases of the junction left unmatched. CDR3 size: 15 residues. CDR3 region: CASSLTSGRPYEQYF. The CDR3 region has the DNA TGTGCCAGCAGTTTGACTAGCGGGAGGCCCTACGAGCAGTACTTC.

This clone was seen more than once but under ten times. CDR3 sequence: CASIERILPVEAFF. The DNA for the CDR3 is TGTGCCAGCATCGAAAGGATCCTGCCAGTTGAAGCTTTCTTT. This chain joins TRBV2 and TRBJ1-1; D gene unclear. CDR1 is SNHLY and CDR2 is FYNNEI in the germline V gene. V shed 7 bases and J shed 7 bases, with 19 bases lying between them. The CDR3 sequence is 14 residues long.

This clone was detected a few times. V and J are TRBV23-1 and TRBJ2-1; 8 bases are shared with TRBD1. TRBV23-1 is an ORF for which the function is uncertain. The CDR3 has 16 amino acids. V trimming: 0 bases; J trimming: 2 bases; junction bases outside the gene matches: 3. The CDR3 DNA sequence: TGCGCCAGCAGTCAATCCGCCAGGGGGCCCTACAATGAGCAGTTCTTC. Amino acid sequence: CASSQSARGPYNEQFF.

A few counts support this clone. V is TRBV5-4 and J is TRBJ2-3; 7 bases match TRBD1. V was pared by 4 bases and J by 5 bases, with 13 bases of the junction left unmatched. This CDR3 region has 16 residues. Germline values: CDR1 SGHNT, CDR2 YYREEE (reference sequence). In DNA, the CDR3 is TGTGCCAGCAGCGCCTATGAAGGGGGCGCAGGAGATACGCAGTATTTT. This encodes CASSAYEGGAGDTQYF.